This T cell receptor (beta chain) derives from a study of blood T cell repertoires in COVID-19. The CDR3 has 13 residues. The germline CDR1 and CDR2 sequences are SQVTM and ANQGSEA. The V segment lost 5 bases and the J segment 5 bases; nucleotides outside the gene matches: 6. Measured with immunoSEQ multiplex PCR; TCRdb has only the in-frame clones, and not every one. The sample has roughly 290,000 clones, about 91% seen once. Sequencing was carried out using peripheral blood. The rearrangement links TRBV29-1 to TRBJ1-2; TRBD1 agrees at 9 bases. This receptor was taken from a woman in her sixties or seventies with acute or convalescent COVID-19. The CDR3 DNA follows: TGCAGCGTTTCTTGGGACAGGGAATATGGCTACACCTTC. The encoded protein is CSVSWDREYGYTF. The whole variable domain, remainder taken from reference TRBV29-1 and TRBJ1-2, is SAVISQKPSRDICQRGTSLTIQCQVDSQVTMMFWYRQQPGQSLTLIATANQGSEATYESGFVIDKFPISRPNLTFSTLTVSNMSPEDSSIYLCSVSWDREYGYTFGSGTRLTVV.